Listed below are T cell receptor beta chains from one sample, sequenced in a study of T-cell reconstitution after alpha-beta-depleted transplantation in children. One entry per CDR3 protein, called by TCRdb with MiXCR from the PCR reads. The table shows hundreds of thousands of distinct CDR3 sequences, with just under 8.5% occurring only once. Sequenced material: PBMCs, mostly from graft donor cells, taken 180 days after TCRalphabeta/CD19-depleted stem cell transplant. These receptors all stem from a male patient between 10 and 17 years old who had a stem cell transplant for acute lymphoblastic leukemia, so the T cells may come from the graft donor. CDR3s include the opening cysteine and the closing phenylalanine or tryptophan. The D gene is left open where the match is weak. Size values are once, few and many counts, or a class for expanded clones, and some rows have none.

v_call,j_call,clone_size,d_call,cdr3_length,cdr3_nt,cdr3_aa
TRBV2,TRBJ2-4,.,TRBD2,15,TGTGCCAGCGCCTACGGGGGGTGGGCCAAAAACATTCAGTACTTC,CASAYGGWAKNIQYF
TRBV28,TRBJ1-2,many,TRBD1,16,TGTGCCAGCAGTACCGGGACAGGGGGCGCGGACTATGGCTACACCTTC,CASSTGTGGADYGYTF
TRBV12-3/TRBV12-4,TRBJ2-1,many,TRBD2,15,TGTGCCAGCAGTTTGGAGGGAGCCGGGGGGAATGAGCAGTTCTTC,CASSLEGAGGNEQFF
TRBV27,TRBJ2-5,many,.,14,TGTGCCAGCAGTTTACAGCCTTGGCAAGAGACCCAGTACTTC,CASSLQPWQETQYF
TRBV6-5,TRBJ2-2,.,.,17,TGTGCCAGCAGTTTTGGGCAGGGCCGGGGAAACACCGGGGAGCTGTTTTTT,CASSFGQGRGNTGELFF
TRBV5-1,TRBJ2-5,.,.,14,TGCGCCAGCAGCTTACGGGGGAGAGGGGAGACCCAGTACTTC,CASSLRGRGETQYF
TRBV4-2,TRBJ1-1,many,TRBD1,17,TGTGCCAGCAGCCCAAGGGACAGGGGGCCCATGAACACTGAAGCTTTCTTT,CASSPRDRGPMNTEAFF
TRBV5-1,TRBJ2-5,many,.,13,TGCGCCAGCAGCCAACAGGTTCAAGAGACCCAGTACTTC,CASSQQVQETQYF
TRBV9,TRBJ2-1,many,.,14,TGTGCCAGCAGCGTAGGTTCGGGGAACAATGAGCAGTTCTTC,CASSVGSGNNEQFF
TRBV14,TRBJ1-1,.,TRBD1,15,TGTGCCAGCAGCCAGAGGACAGGGCTGAACACTGAAGCTTTCTTT,CASSQRTGLNTEAFF
TRBV7-2,TRBJ1-6,many,TRBD1,17,TGTGCCAGCAGCTTAGCCGGGGCCCACAGGGGGCTCTCACCCCTCCACTTT,CASSLAGAHRGLSPLHF
TRBV20-1,TRBJ2-1,many,TRBD2,14,TGCAGTGCTAGGGAGCGGGAGAGTAGGAATGAGCAGTTCTTC,CSARERESRNEQFF
TRBV28,TRBJ2-2,.,.,13,TGTGCCAGCAGTCCCGGGTCCCTCGGGGAGCTGTTTTTT,CASSPGSLGELFF
TRBV5-1,TRBJ2-1,many,TRBD2,15,TGCGCCAGCAGCTGGGGCGGGGGGGCCGGGAATGAGCAGTTCTTC,CASSWGGGAGNEQFF
TRBV13,TRBJ2-7,many,TRBD2,15,TGTGCCAGCAGCTTCGAGGGACTAAGCTCCTACGAGCAGTACTTC,CASSFEGLSSYEQYF
TRBV28,TRBJ2-7,many,.,18,TGTGCCAGCAGTTGGACCCCTGGGTTGAGCGGGCAATCCTACGAGCAGTACTTC,CASSWTPGLSGQSYEQYF
TRBV12-3/TRBV12-4,TRBJ1-1,many,.,11,TGTGCCAGCAGTTTAACTTCTGAAGCTTTCTTT,CASSLTSEAFF
TRBV6-6,TRBJ2-7,many,.,12,TGTGCCAGCAGATCTTACAGGGACGAGCAGTACTTC,CASRSYRDEQYF
TRBV18,TRBJ2-7,many,.,13,TGTGCCAGCCTTCGGGACCACCCCTACGAGCAGTACTTC,CASLRDHPYEQYF
TRBV9,TRBJ1-3,many,.,13,TGTGCCAGCAGCGTAGAGGATGGAAACACCATATATTTT,CASSVEDGNTIYF
TRBV10-3,TRBJ2-3,many,.,13,TGTGCCCTCAAGCCTTCGTCGACGGATACGCAGTATTTT,CALKPSSTDTQYF
TRBV3-1,TRBJ1-6,many,.,15,TGTGCCAGCAGCCAAGGTCCAGGGGTTATTTCACCCCTCCACTTT,CASSQGPGVISPLHF
TRBV3-1,TRBJ1-1,many,TRBD1,14,TGTGCCAGCAGCCAAGGGGAGGCGACAGGGGAAGCTTTCTTT,CASSQGEATGEAFF
TRBV12-3/TRBV12-4,TRBJ2-1,many,TRBD2,17,TGTGCCAGCAGCCCCCGACTAGCGGGAGGGCCCCACAATGAGCAGTTCTTC,CASSPRLAGGPHNEQFF
TRBV5-4,TRBJ2-3,many,TRBD1,14,TGTGCCAGCAGCACATACAGGGGAACAGATACGCAGTATTTT,CASSTYRGTDTQYF
TRBV29-1,TRBJ1-2,many,.,13,TGCAGCGTTGAGGGGGCAGGAGTCTATGGCTACACCTTC,CSVEGAGVYGYTF
TRBV14,TRBJ1-6,few,.,17,TGTGCCAGCAGCCAAGAGGAGTCGGACGGGGAGGACTCACCCCTCCACTTT,CASSQEESDGEDSPLHF
TRBV29-1,TRBJ1-2,many,.,13,TGCAGCGTTGGGCCCGGGGGGCCCTATGGCTACACCTTC,CSVGPGGPYGYTF
TRBV20-1,TRBJ2-1,many,.,16,TGCAGTGCTAGAGGAGGGGTGTCTAGCTGGTTGTCTGAGCAGTTCTTC,CSARGGVSSWLSEQFF
TRBV12-3/TRBV12-4,TRBJ2-7,many,TRBD2,15,TGTGCCAGCAGCCCCGGCGGGACTAGGTCCTACGAGCAGTACTTC,CASSPGGTRSYEQYF
TRBV14,TRBJ2-7,many,.,16,TGTGCCAGCAGCCAAGCCGACGGACAGCCACCTTACGAGCAGTACTTC,CASSQADGQPPYEQYF
TRBV12-3/TRBV12-4,TRBJ2-2,many,.,16,TGTGCCAGCAGTAAGAGACCTGGTCCGAACACCGGGGAGCTGTTTTTT,CASSKRPGPNTGELFF